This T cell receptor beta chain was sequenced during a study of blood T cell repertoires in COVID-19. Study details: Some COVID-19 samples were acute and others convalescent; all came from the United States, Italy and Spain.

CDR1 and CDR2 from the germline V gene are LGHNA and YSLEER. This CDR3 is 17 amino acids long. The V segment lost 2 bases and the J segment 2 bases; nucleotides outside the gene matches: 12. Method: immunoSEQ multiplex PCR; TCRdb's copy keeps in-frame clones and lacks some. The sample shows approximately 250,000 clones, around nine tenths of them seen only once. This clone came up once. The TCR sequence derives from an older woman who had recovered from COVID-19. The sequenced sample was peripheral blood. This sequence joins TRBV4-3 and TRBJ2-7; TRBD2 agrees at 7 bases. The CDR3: CASSQQTAGVNPYEQYF. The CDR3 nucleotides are TGCGCCAGCAGCCAACAGACGGCGGGGGTAAACCCCTACGAGCAGTACTTC.